This section outlines one T cell receptor (beta chain) sequence together with its context. Germline CDR1 reads MGHRA; CDR2 reads YSYEKL. This CDR3 spans 17 amino acids. V was cut by 1 base and J by 0 bases, with 12 bases left in between. The data derive from a study of T cells in Graves' hyperthyroidism and ophthalmopathy. Amplified TCR beta CDR3 regions came from RNA transcripts. The HTBI primer set was used in a first-round RT-PCR of the TCR CDR3. From the multiplex PCR reads, TCRdb called clonotypes with MiXCR, one entry per CDR3 protein. The sample has hundreds of thousands of distinct CDR3 sequences; around 13% are singletons.

The source is a woman younger than 35 with Graves' hyperthyroidism. The chain joins TRBV4-1 to TRBJ2-2; D possibly corresponds to TRBD1 (5 bases). Sequenced input: blood. Here the CDR3 reads CASSQGVRQSNTGELFF. CDR3 sequence (DNA): TGCGCCAGCAGCCAAGGTGTAAGACAGTCGAACACCGGGGAGCTGTTTTTT.